This entry concerns a single T cell receptor (beta chain). The sample originates from a study of blood T cell repertoires in COVID-19. Study information: Both acute and convalescent COVID-19 samples were obtained from the United States, Italy and Spain. Sample material is recorded as cDNA or gDNA derived from T cells, B-cell-depleted T cells, or PBMCs.

Per the original data handling: Amplification from reference gene primers served as the basis for estimated nucleated cell counts. Repertoires were generated with immunoSEQ multiplex PCR, while TCRdb's copy carries only in-frame clones and drops some. V, J and clone size were drawn from that table, and D and trimming were deduced from the DNA. The table lists 25,000 to 30,000 clones, 75% to 85% of them singletons. The CDR3 length is 15 residues. Per the germline V gene, CDR1 is LGHNA and CDR2 is YSLEER. V lost 0 bases, J lost 3 bases, and 8 bases lay in between. This TCR came from a human donor in a cohort sampled during active COVID-19. The chain carries TRBV4-3 and TRBJ2-2; D possibly corresponds to TRBD2 (6 bases). Sequencing input: peripheral blood. The CDR3 spells CASSQDWGDTGELFF. The CDR3 region has the DNA TGCGCCAGCAGCCAAGATTGGGGGGACACCGGGGAGCTGTTTTTT.